This T cell receptor (beta chain) was retrieved from a study of blood T cell repertoires in COVID-19. Assay: immunoSEQ multiplex PCR; the TCRdb copy retains only in-frame clones and omits some. The data contain some 270,000 clones, around 81% of them singletons. This TCR came from a person aged 70 to 85 with COVID-19, enrolled during active disease. Material for sequencing was peripheral blood.

CDR3 nucleotide sequence: TGTGCCAGCAGCTTTTACAGGGGTGCCGAGCAGTACTTC. This sequence encodes CASSFYRGAEQYF. V is TRBV7-3 and J is TRBJ2-7; TRBD1 matches 7 bases. The CDR3 has 13 amino acids. Germline assignment: CDR1 SGHTA and CDR2 FQGTGA. V was pared by 3 bases and J by 6 bases, with 5 bases of the junction left unmatched.